Listed below are T cell receptor beta chains from one sample, sequenced in a study of vaccination and CD4 T cells after COVID-19. These TCRs' antigens remain unknown. TCRdb itself ran the PCR reads through MiXCR, one entry per CDR3 protein. The sample consists of roughly 17,000 distinct CDR3 sequences, approximately 52% of them appearing once. The source material was CD4+ T cells from blood, cultured in vitro, sampled before SARS-CoV-2 vaccination. These receptors originate from a human donor who had recovered from COVID-19. The CDR3 runs from the conserved cysteine through the conserved F or W. A D gene is named only where the DNA matches it firmly. A clone size is listed for some rows: how often the clone was seen (once, few, many), or a class if it is expanded.

j_gene	d_gene	abundance	v_gene	CDR3aa	CDR3nt
TRBJ1-2	.	.	TRBV11-2	CASSLVGGGDYGYTF	TGTGCCAGCAGCTTAGTCGGGGGAGGGGACTATGGCTACACCTTC
TRBJ2-7	.	few	TRBV20-1	CSARDSSSLYEQYF	TGCAGTGCTAGAGACAGTTCCTCTCTCTACGAGCAGTACTTC
TRBJ1-3	TRBD1	.	TRBV20-1	CSAGYPGTGGSLTGNTIYF	TGCAGTGCTGGATACCCCGGGACAGGGGGCTCCCTCACTGGAAACACCATATATTTT
TRBJ1-6	.	.	TRBV2	CASRVGGQGSPLHF	TGTGCCAGCAGGGTGGGCGGGCAAGGTTCACCCCTCCACTTT
TRBJ1-5	.	few	TRBV20-1	CSARSETGIGNQPQHF	TGCAGTGCTAGATCCGAAACAGGGATTGGCAATCAGCCCCAGCATTTT
TRBJ2-3	TRBD1	few	TRBV2	CASRQGAPDTQYF	TGTGCCAGCAGGCAGGGGGCCCCAGATACGCAGTATTTT
TRBJ2-7	TRBD2	.	TRBV6-1	CASSLVAGEGVYEQYF	TGTGCCAGCAGTCTCGTAGCGGGAGAGGGTGTCTACGAGCAGTACTTC
TRBJ1-1	.	few	TRBV7-8	CASNSRRESNTEAFF	TGTGCCAGCAACTCGAGACGGGAGTCGAACACTGAAGCTTTCTTT
TRBJ1-6	.	few	TRBV20-1	CSVETVARSSYNSPLHF	TGCAGTGTAGAGACAGTTGCTAGAAGCTCCTATAATTCACCCCTCCACTTT
TRBJ1-1	.	.	TRBV7-2	CASMRPLGTEAFF	TGTGCCAGCATGCGACCCCTGGGCACTGAAGCTTTCTTT
TRBJ2-1	TRBD2	few	TRBV20-1	CSARDRTSGSQYEQFF	TGCAGTGCTAGAGATCGGACTAGCGGGAGTCAGTATGAGCAGTTCTTC
TRBJ1-1	.	.	TRBV19	CASSIYGGRRDQNTEAFF	TGTGCCAGTAGTATATATGGAGGGAGGAGGGACCAGAACACTGAAGCTTTCTTT
TRBJ1-5	.	.	TRBV28	CASSLSGKQPQHF	TGTGCCAGCAGTTTATCCGGGAAGCAGCCCCAGCATTTT
TRBJ1-5	.	few	TRBV6-1	CASSRSQGPQHF	TGTGCCAGCAGTAGGAGTCAAGGGCCCCAGCATTTT